Listed here are 28 T cell receptor beta chains from one sample, sequenced in a study of blood T cell repertoires in COVID-19. TCRdb keeps only in-frame clones here, not all; method: immunoSEQ multiplex PCR. The table records roughly 400,000 clones, about 88% of them present only once. The sequenced sample was PBMCs or T cells enriched from blood (not recorded which). These receptors all stem from a woman younger than 30 who had been exposed to COVID-19.

The chain carries TRBV27 and TRBJ1-1; 7 bases are shared with TRBD1. The V gene's germline CDR1 is MNHEY and CDR2 SMNVEV (reference sequence). CDR3 length equals 14 residues. V was pared by 6 bases and J by 4 bases, with 8 bases of the junction left unmatched. CDR3 DNA sequence: TGTGCCAGCAGGCTCAGACAGGGAACCACTGAAGCTTTCTTT. Translation: CASRLRQGTTEAFF.

As to this clone: The sample carries other DNA sequences with the same CDR3. The CDR3 protein is CASSLGASTDTQYF. The CDR3 nucleotides read TGCGCCAGCAGCTTGGGGGCAAGCACAGATACGCAGTATTTT. The chain has TRBV5-1 and TRBJ2-3, with D unresolved. There are 14 residues in the CDR3. V was shortened by 0 bases and J by 0 bases, with 5 bases between the two germline ends. Per the germline V gene, CDR1 is SGHRS and CDR2 is YFSETQ.

This chain connects TRBV11-2 to TRBJ2-1; 9 bases map to TRBD2. Germline V gene data show CDR1 as SGHAT and CDR2 as FQNNGV. V lost 0 bases, J lost 4 bases, and 4 bases stayed unmatched. This CDR3 comprises 16 residues. CDR3 loop: CASSLEGLAGYNEQFF. Written as DNA, the CDR3 is TGTGCCAGCAGCTTAGAAGGGCTAGCGGGGTACAATGAGCAGTTCTTC.

Written as DNA, the CDR3 is TGTGCCAGCAGCTGGGGGGGACAGGGGCACAATCAGCCCCAGCATTTT. It yields the protein CASSWGGQGHNQPQHF. V usage is TRBV7-9 and J usage is TRBJ1-5; TRBD1 aligns across 10 bases. The CDR3 runs 16 residues. Per the germline V gene, CDR1 is SEHNR and CDR2 is FQNEAQ (reference sequence). V trimming: 4 bases; J trimming: 3 bases; junction bases outside the gene matches: 6.

The DNA of the CDR3 is TGTGCAAGTCGCTTAACCAACTGGCGGGAATCCTACGAGCAGTACTTC. This translates into CASRLTNWRESYEQYF. V gene TRBV12-2 combines with J gene TRBJ2-7; TRBD2, the table's D call, lacks a check against the DNA. TRBV12-2 is flagged as a pseudogene. There are 16 residues in the CDR3.

This sequence joins TRBV2 and TRBJ2-3; D call uncertain. This CDR3 comprises 13 residues. V was trimmed by 3 bases and J by 6 bases, leaving 10 bases between them. Germline V gives CDR1 SNHLY, CDR2 FYNNEI. CDR3 sequence reads: CASSDYSRDTQYF. DNA of the CDR3: TGTGCCAGCAGTGACTACTCCAGGGATACGCAGTATTTT. The full variable domain, with the rest looked up from reference TRBV2 and TRBJ2-3, is EPEVTQTPSHQVTQMGQEVILRCVPISNHLYFYWYRQILGQKVEFLVSFYNNEISEKSEIFDDQFSVERPDGSNFTLKIRSTKLEDSAMYFCASSDYSRDTQYFGPGTRLTVL.

The chain uses TRBV2 and TRBJ2-5; TRBD2 aligns across 12 bases. The V gene's germline CDR1 is SNHLY and CDR2 FYNNEI. CDR3 length: 15 residues. Trimming at V came to 10 bases and at J to 4 bases, leaving 10 bases not matched to a gene. The CDR3, as DNA: TGTGCCACCCGACAGACTAGCGGGAGTTCAGAGACCCAGTACTTC. Translated: CATRQTSGSSETQYF.

CDR3 DNA: TGCAGCGTTTATGAAGGGGGCGGGCAGCCCCAGCATTTT. Amino acid sequence: CSVYEGGGQPQHF. The gene calls are TRBV29-1 and TRBJ1-5; 7 nucleotides agree with TRBD1. Trimming removed 5 bases from V and 7 bases from J; junction bases left unmatched: 8. Germline CDR1 is SQVTM and CDR2 is ANQGSEA. The CDR3 is 13 residues long. Variable domain in full (rest from reference TRBV29-1 and TRBJ1-5): SAVISQKPSRDICQRGTSLTIQCQVDSQVTMMFWYRQQPGQSLTLIATANQGSEATYESGFVIDKFPISRPNLTFSTLTVSNMSPEDSSIYLCSVYEGGGQPQHFGDGTRLSIL.

V is TRBV2 and J is TRBJ1-1; TRBD1 aligns across 8 bases. The CDR3 spans 12 residues. V lost 9 bases and J lost 1; bases outside the gene matches: 1. CDR1 SNHLY and CDR2 FYNNEI come from the germline V gene. The CDR3 sequence: CARTGGNTEAFF. Written as DNA, the CDR3 is TGTGCCAGAACAGGGGGGAACACTGAAGCTTTCTTT.

The chain links TRBV7-2 to TRBJ1-2; TRBD1 is a possible D gene (5 bases). The length of the CDR3 is 13 residues. The ends were cut back, 8 bases at V and 2 bases at J, with 12 bases in the middle. CDR1 is SGHTA and CDR2 is FQGNSA in the germline V gene. CDR3 protein: CASGGGLNYGYTF. In nucleotides, the CDR3 is TGTGCCAGCGGGGGGGGACTCAACTATGGCTACACCTTC.

V is TRBV29-1 and J is TRBJ2-7; 11 nucleotides match TRBD2. V shed 7 bases and J 5 bases; nucleotides not matched to a gene: 10. Germline CDR1 and CDR2: SQVTM and ANQGSEA. The CDR3 has 14 residues. The CDR3 protein is CSDCSGRALDEQYF. CDR3 in DNA: TGCAGCGATTGTAGCGGGAGGGCCCTCGACGAGCAGTACTTC.

The chain uses TRBV11-2 and TRBJ2-1; D unresolved. Trimming cost V 8 bases and J 8 bases, with 19 bases left between them. The CDR3 length is 14 residues. CDR1 and CDR2 (germline): SGHAT, FQNNGV. CDR3 in amino acids: CASFVGYRSDEQFF. The CDR3 coding sequence is TGTGCCAGCTTCGTCGGGTACCGTTCGGATGAGCAGTTCTTC.

This rearrangement joins TRBV6-5 to TRBJ2-7, with TRBD1 matching 11 bases. V was pared by 10 bases and J by 1 base, with 3 bases of the junction left unmatched. Germline lookup yields CDR1 MNHEY and CDR2 SVGAGI. This CDR3 region has 13 residues. The CDR3: CATGTGGSYEQYF. The CDR3 coding sequence is TGTGCCACCGGGACAGGGGGTTCCTACGAGCAGTACTTC.

V usage is TRBV19 and J usage is TRBJ1-1, with 10 bases fitting TRBD1. Germline-derived CDR1 and CDR2 are LNHDA and SQIVND (reference sequence). CDR3 length equals 13 residues. With 8 bases clipped from V and 4 bases from J, the junction kept 4 bases outside the gene matches. CDR3 DNA: TGTGCCAGTTTCTGGACAGGGGGCACTGAAGCTTTCTTT. Residues: CASFWTGGTEAFF. Complete variable domain (other parts from reference TRBV19 and TRBJ1-1): DGGITQSPKYLFRKEGQNVTLSCEQNLNHDAMYWYRQDPGQGLRLIYYSQIVNDFQKGDIAEGYSVSREKKESFPLTVTSAQKNPTAFYLCASFWTGGTEAFFGQGTRLTVV.

J is TRBJ1-1 and V is TRBV5-6; 7 bases line up with TRBD1. Germline CDR1 is SGHDT and CDR2 is YYEEEE. This CDR3 comprises 15 residues. V trimming: 0 bases; J trimming: 0 bases; junction bases outside the gene matches: 2. CDR3 region: CASSLEGQVNTEAFF. The CDR3 coding sequence is TGTGCCAGCAGCTTGGAAGGACAGGTGAACACTGAAGCTTTCTTT.

The chain links TRBV7-8 to TRBJ2-3; TRBD2 might be the D (5 bases). V was trimmed by 5 bases and J by 1 base, leaving 16 bases between them. Germline assignment: CDR1 SGHVS and CDR2 FQNEAQ. There are 16 residues in the CDR3. CDR3 protein: CASSTLGVVRTDTQYF. The CDR3 DNA reads as TGTGCCAGCAGCACGCTGGGAGTTGTCCGCACAGATACGCAGTATTTT.

The genes are TRBV27 and TRBJ2-1, with 9 bases fitting TRBD2. With 4 bases clipped from V and 2 bases from J, the junction kept 6 bases outside the gene matches. This CDR3 has 16 amino acids. Germline CDR1 and CDR2: MNHEY and SMNVEV (reference sequence). The CDR3 sequence is CASSSGGRAPYNEQFF. DNA for the CDR3: TGTGCCAGCAGTTCTGGCGGGAGGGCCCCCTACAATGAGCAGTTCTTC.

Comment on this clone: The CDR3 carries no conserved terminal phenylalanine or tryptophan, so it likely arises from a read error. The DNA is omitted, as the CDR3 cannot be located on it reliably, and the CDR3 follows TCRdb's listing. The chain uses TRBV28 and TRBJ1-4; the D call of TRBD1 is as the table states it, not checked on the DNA. The CDR3 sequence runs 15 residues, both termini included. From germline, CDR1 is MDHEN and CDR2 SYDVKM. The CDR3 loop reads CASSPLGTGGNLMSL.

The rearrangement uses TRBV4-1 and TRBJ1-4; D perhaps matches TRBD1 (5 bases). Germline assignment: CDR1 MGHRA and CDR2 YSYEKL. The CDR3 loop spans 15 amino acids. V was clipped by 1 base and J by 4 bases, with 10 bases between them. This CDR3 is CASSQGATVNEKLFF. The CDR3 nucleotides read TGCGCCAGCAGCCAAGGGGCGACAGTTAATGAAAAACTGTTTTTT.

CDR3: CASSPQRPTRSSYNEQFF. In DNA, the CDR3 is TGTGCCAGTAGTCCTCAAAGACCGACGAGGAGCTCCTACAATGAGCAGTTCTTC. The chain links TRBV6-6 to TRBJ2-1; D not certain. The germline V and J ends were trimmed by 9 bases and 0 bases, with 24 bases remaining between them. From germline, CDR1 is MNHNY and CDR2 SVGAGI (reference sequence). The CDR3 is 18 amino acids.

This clone was recorded once. The CDR3 sequence: CASSKGRGLSAFF. The CDR3 coding sequence is TGTGCCAGCAGCAAGGGCAGGGGCCTCTCAGCTTTCTTT. The chain links TRBV14 to TRBJ1-1; possible D gene TRBD1, 6 bases. Germline-derived CDR1 and CDR2 are SGHDN and FVKESK. The CDR3 is 13 amino acids. Trimming removed 5 bases at V and 10 bases at J, with 17 bases between.

The rearrangement uses TRBV28 and TRBJ1-6; TRBD1 matches at 7 bases. This CDR3 region has 15 residues. In germline, CDR1 is MDHEN, CDR2 SYDVKM. The junction had 5 bases not matched to a gene; V was cut back by 2 bases and J by 7 bases. The CDR3 here is CASSLPGQANSPLHF. CDR3 nucleotide sequence: TGTGCCAGCAGTTTACCCGGACAGGCAAATTCACCCCTCCACTTT.

This chain links TRBV10-3 with TRBJ2-1, with TRBD2 matching 8 bases. J lost 8 bases, V lost 10 bases, and 13 bases had no gene match. Germline-derived CDR1 and CDR2 are ENHRY and SYGVKD. The CDR3 is 14 amino acids. CDR3 sequence (DNA): TGTGCCACCCCTCGGGAGGGCTTTCTTCATGAGCAGTTCTTC. Protein sequence: CATPREGFLHEQFF.

The chain carries TRBV5-6 and TRBJ2-1; 14 positions match TRBD2. The CDR3 sequence is 17 residues long. With 4 bases clipped from V and 4 bases from J, the junction kept 7 bases outside the gene matches. Germline V gene lookup returns CDR1 SGHDT and CDR2 YYEEEE. In DNA form, the CDR3 reads TGTGCCAGCAGCGTGGGACTAGCGGGGGCCCATTACAATGAGCAGTTCTTC. The encoded protein is CASSVGLAGAHYNEQFF.

This sequence joins TRBV5-1 and TRBJ1-1, with 12 bases that match TRBD1. This CDR3 region has 15 residues. Germline V lookup: CDR1 SGHRS, CDR2 YFSETQ. After removal of 2 bases from V and 8 bases from J, the junction contained 7 bases not matched to a gene. CDR3: CASSFGTGGLLEAFF. The CDR3 DNA reads as TGCGCCAGCAGCTTTGGGACAGGGGGCCTTCTGGAAGCTTTCTTT.

The chain's CDR3 is CASSLTGNEQYF. The CDR3 DNA reads TGTGCCAGCAGTTTAACGGGAAACGAGCAGTACTTC. This chain connects TRBV12-3 or TRBV12-4 to TRBJ2-7; a possible D gene is TRBD2 (5 bases). The germline V and J ends were trimmed by 2 bases and 5 bases, with 7 bases remaining between them. This CDR3 spans 12 amino acids.

The chain combines TRBV5-5 with TRBJ2-2, with TRBD1 identical over 8 bases. After removal of 3 bases from V and 5 bases from J, the junction contained 9 bases not matched to a gene. Germline CDR1 and CDR2: SGHKS and YYEKEE (reference sequence). This CDR3 spans 16 amino acids. The CDR3 coding sequence is TGTGCCAGCAGCTCGCCGACAGGGGAAATGACCGGGGAGCTGTTTTTT. This translates into CASSSPTGEMTGELFF.

CDR3 in DNA: TGTGCCAGCAGCTTGGGACCCGGGACAGGGGACGGCTACACCTTC. This translates into CASSLGPGTGDGYTF. The V gene is TRBV5-6, the J gene TRBJ1-2, with 10 bases lining up with TRBD1. This CDR3 spans 15 amino acids. V shed 0 bases, J shed 8 bases, and the junction held 7 bases outside the gene matches. CDR1 is SGHDT and CDR2 is YYEEEE in the germline V gene.